The clone carrying this T cell receptor beta chain was recorded at least ten times. Time point here: blood at routine non-recurrence follow-up after resection. Unsorted tumor, nontumor lung tissue or cryopreserved PBMC supplied the whole RNA. This CDR3 has 15 amino acids. V lost 2 bases, J lost 2 bases, and 11 bases lay in between. Germline CDR1 MGHRA, CDR2 YSYEKL. This entry is derived from a study of spatial heterogeneity in lung cancer. At the level of the study: Patients with untreated early-stage non-small cell lung cancer, numbering around 72, were the donors.

TCRdb fed the 5' RACE reads into MiXCR, producing one record per CDR3 protein. The table has over 95,000 distinct CDR3 sequences, 11% seen once. The sample in question was PBMCs, obtained at follow-up. This chain joins TRBV4-1 and TRBJ2-3, with D possibly being TRBD2 (5 bases). The receptor comes from a female donor with early-stage non-small cell lung cancer. Here the CDR3 reads CASSQPSSDTDTQYF. The CDR3 DNA reads as TGCGCCAGCAGCCAACCTAGTAGCGACACAGATACGCAGTATTTT.